This T cell receptor beta chain was identified during a study of Ad26.COV2.S vaccination and SARS-CoV-2 variants. Whole-study context: COV1001, an Ad26.COV2.S trial, supplied this vaccine-arm donor. The study gave Ad26.COV2.S intramuscularly, once or twice 56 days apart. Study findings and constraints: Substantial breadth in spike-specific CD8+ and CD4+ T cell responses was reportedly seen after vaccination.

Produced via immunoSEQ multiplex PCR; TCRdb's table is partial and in-frame only. The sample consists of some 240,000 clones, 87% of them appearing once. Concerning this clone itself: Its antigen remains unidentified.

The CDR3 length is 16 residues. Trimming cost V 1 base and J 0 bases, with 10 bases left between them. Germline CDR1 reads LGHNA; CDR2 reads YNFKEQ. Treatment specified: 15 to 20 received Ad26.COV2.S at low or high dose, single or two shots; a few received placebo; per-sample allocation not given. The investigators took samples on day 63 after the first vaccine or placebo injection. Sequencing was performed on peripheral blood, taken in a trial of Ad26.COV2.S vaccine versus placebo. The clonotype was recovered from a person aged 18 to 65 who received the Ad26.COV2.S COVID-19 vaccine or a placebo. The chain carries TRBV4-2 and TRBJ2-1, with TRBD1 as a possible D gene (6 bases). In DNA, the CDR3 is TGTGCCAGCAGCCAAGCAGGGGCTCACTCCTACAATGAGCAGTTCTTC. It specifies CASSQAGAHSYNEQFF.